This T cell receptor beta chain was identified during a study of cytomegalovirus exposure and HLA in healthy donors. Trimming took off 5 bases at V and 3 bases at J, with 14 bases between the two ends. Germline V gives CDR1 LNHDA, CDR2 SQIVND (reference sequence). The CDR3 runs 14 residues. A few counts support this clone. Its antigen is undetermined. Study-wide results and caveats: Reports credit the classifier with highly specific, highly sensitive diagnosis of cytomegalovirus status. Earlier results showed most TCR beta V segments being productive about 87% or about 30% of the time.

PCR primers comprised 60 Vbeta and 13 Jbeta primers. This table comes from immunoSEQ multiplex PCR, and its TCRdb copy is limited to in-frame clones, with some not included. The sample contains 100,000 to 150,000 clones, less than 80% of which appear only once. The receptor comes from a man aged 35-49 years in good health and CMV-seropositive. V usage is TRBV19 and J usage is TRBJ2-7, with D possibly matching TRBD1 (5 bases). Sequenced: PBMCs. CDR3 in amino acids: CASSRAGILYEQYF. The DNA for the CDR3 is TGTGCCAGTAGTCGGGCAGGGATTCTCTACGAGCAGTACTTC.